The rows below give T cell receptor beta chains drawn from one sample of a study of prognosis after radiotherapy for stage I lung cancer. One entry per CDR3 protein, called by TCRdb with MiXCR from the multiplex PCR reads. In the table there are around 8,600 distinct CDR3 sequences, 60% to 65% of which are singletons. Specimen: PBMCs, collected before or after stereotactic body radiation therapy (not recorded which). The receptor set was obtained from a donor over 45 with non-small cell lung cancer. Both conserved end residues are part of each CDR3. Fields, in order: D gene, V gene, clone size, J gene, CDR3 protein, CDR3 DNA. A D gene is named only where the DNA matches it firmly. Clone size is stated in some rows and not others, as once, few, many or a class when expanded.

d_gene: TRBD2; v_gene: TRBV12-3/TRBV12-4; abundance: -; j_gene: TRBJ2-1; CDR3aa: CASSSSLAGDEQFF; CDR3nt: TGTGCCAGCAGTTCAAGCCTAGCGGGCGATGAGCAGTTCTTC
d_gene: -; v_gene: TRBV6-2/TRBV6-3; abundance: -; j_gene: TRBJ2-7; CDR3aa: CASSPTARDEHYF; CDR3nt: TGTGCCAGCAGTCCAACAGCTCGGGACGAGCATTACTTC
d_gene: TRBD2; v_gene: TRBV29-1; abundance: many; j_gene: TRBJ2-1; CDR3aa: CSAGGATGAGAGNEQFF; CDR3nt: TGCAGCGCCGGGGGGGCGACGGGGGCGGGGGCGGGGAATGAGCAGTTCTTC
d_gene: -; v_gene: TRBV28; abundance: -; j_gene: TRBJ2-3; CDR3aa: CASSFPPSTVDDPDTQYF; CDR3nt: TGTGCCAGCAGTTTCCCCCCGTCAACAGTAGACGACCCAGATACGCAGTATTTT
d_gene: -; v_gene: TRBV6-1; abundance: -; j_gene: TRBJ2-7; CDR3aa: CASSEGTGTNGRAGYEQYF; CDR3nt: TGTGCCAGCAGTGAGGGGACAGGGACTAACGGGAGGGCGGGTTACGAGCAGTACTTC
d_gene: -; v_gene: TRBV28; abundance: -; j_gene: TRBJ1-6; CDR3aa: CASSLTGSPLHF; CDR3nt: TGTGCCAGCAGTTTGACGGGCTCACCCCTCCACTTT
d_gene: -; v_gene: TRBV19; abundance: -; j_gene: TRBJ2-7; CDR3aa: CASSAGGWTSGDQYF; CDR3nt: TGTGCCAGTAGTGCCGGGGGCTGGACCTCGGGGGATCAGTACTTC
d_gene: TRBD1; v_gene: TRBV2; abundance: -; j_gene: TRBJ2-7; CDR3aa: CASSFGTGGFYEQYF; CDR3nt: TGTGCCAGCAGTTTTGGGACAGGGGGCTTTTACGAGCAGTACTTC
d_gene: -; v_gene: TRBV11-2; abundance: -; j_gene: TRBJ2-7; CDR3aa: CASSLDIIGSGEQYF; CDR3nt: TGTGCCAGCAGCTTAGATATTATCGGGTCGGGCGAGCAGTACTTC
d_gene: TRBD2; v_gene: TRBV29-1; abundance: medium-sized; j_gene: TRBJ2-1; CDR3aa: CSVESSGIFSYNEQFF; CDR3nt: TGCAGCGTTGAATCTAGCGGGATTTTCTCCTACAATGAGCAGTTCTTC
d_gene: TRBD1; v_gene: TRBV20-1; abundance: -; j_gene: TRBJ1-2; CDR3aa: CSAQPRTGGGGYGYTF; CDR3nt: TGCAGTGCCCAGCCAAGGACAGGGGGCGGGGGCTATGGCTACACCTTC
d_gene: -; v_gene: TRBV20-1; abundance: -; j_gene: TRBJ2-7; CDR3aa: CSASPNRYEQYF; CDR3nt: TGCAGTGCTAGCCCGAACCGCTACGAGCAGTACTTC
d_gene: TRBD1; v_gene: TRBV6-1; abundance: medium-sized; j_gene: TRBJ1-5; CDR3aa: CASSTEGAHQPQHF; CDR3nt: TGTGCCAGCAGTACCGAGGGGGCTCATCAGCCCCAGCATTTT
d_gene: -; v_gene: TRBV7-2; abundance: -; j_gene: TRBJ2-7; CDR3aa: CASSSVRAGYEQYF; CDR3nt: TGTGCCAGCAGCTCAGTCCGGGCCGGCTACGAGCAGTACTTC
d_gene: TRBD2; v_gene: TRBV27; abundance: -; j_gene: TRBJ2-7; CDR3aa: CASSRKREGPYEQYF; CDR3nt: TGTGCCAGCAGTCGGAAACGGGAGGGCCCTTACGAGCAGTACTTC
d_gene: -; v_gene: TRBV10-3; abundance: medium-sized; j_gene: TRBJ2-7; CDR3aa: CAISEMATSYEQYF; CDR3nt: TGTGCCATCAGTGAGATGGCTACTTCCTACGAGCAGTACTTC
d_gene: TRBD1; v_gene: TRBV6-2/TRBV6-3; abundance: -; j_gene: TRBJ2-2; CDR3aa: CASRPGQGGIGELFF; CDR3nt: TGTGCCAGCAGGCCGGGACAGGGAGGTATCGGGGAGCTGTTTTTT
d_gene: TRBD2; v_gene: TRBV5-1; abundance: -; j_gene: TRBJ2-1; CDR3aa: CASSLAPSGSEGEQFF; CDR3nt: TGCGCCAGCAGCTTGGCCCCTAGCGGGAGTGAGGGTGAGCAGTTCTTC
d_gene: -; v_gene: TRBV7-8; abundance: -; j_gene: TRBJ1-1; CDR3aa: CASSLATQGYTEAFF; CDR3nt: TGTGCCAGCAGCTTAGCGACACAGGGTTATACTGAAGCTTTCTTT
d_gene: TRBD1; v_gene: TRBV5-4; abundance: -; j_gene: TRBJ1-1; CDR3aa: CASSLGGGQGINTEAFF; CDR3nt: TGTGCCAGCAGCTTGGGGGGGGGACAGGGAATAAACACTGAAGCTTTCTTT
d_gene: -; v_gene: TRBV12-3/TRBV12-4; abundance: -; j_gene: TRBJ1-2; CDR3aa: CASSLGYGYTF; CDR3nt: TGTGCCAGCAGTTTGGGGTATGGCTACACCTTC
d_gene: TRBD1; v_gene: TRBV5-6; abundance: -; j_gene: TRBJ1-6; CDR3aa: CASSADRVNSPLHF; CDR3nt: TGTGCCAGCAGCGCCGACAGGGTCAATTCACCCCTCCACTTT
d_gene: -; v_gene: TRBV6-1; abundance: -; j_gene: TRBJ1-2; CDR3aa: CASTLPAPGTGYTF; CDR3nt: TGTGCCAGCACCCTCCCAGCACCTGGTACGGGCTACACCTTC
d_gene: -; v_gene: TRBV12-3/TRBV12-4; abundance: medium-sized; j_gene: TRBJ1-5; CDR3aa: CASSPVSGQPQHF; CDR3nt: TGTGCCAGCAGTCCCGTGTCTGGCCAGCCCCAGCATTTT
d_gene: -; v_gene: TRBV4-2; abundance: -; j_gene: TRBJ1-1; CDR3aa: CASSLGGPTNTEAFF; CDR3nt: TGTGCCAGCAGCCTCGGAGGTCCCACGAACACTGAAGCTTTCTTT
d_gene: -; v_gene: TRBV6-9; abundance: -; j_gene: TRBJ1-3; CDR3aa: CASSSEGQGGNTIYF; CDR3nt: TGTGCCAGCAGTTCAGAGGGGCAAGGTGGAAACACCATATATTTT
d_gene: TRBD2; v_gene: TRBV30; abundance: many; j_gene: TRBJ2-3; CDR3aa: CAWTSGTPDTQYF; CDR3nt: TGTGCCTGGACTAGCGGGACCCCAGATACGCAGTATTTT
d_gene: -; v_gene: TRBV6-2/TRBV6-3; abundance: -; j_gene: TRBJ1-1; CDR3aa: CASSSGRLTEAFF; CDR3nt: TGTGCCAGCAGTTCTGGACGGCTCACTGAAGCTTTCTTT
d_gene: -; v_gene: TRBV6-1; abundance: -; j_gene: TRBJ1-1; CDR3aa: CASSTTRAFGALF; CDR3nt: TGTGCCAGCAGCACTACACGGGCGTTTGGGGCTTTATTT
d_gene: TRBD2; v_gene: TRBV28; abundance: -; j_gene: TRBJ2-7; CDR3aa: CASVSPTSGRTYEQYF; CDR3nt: TGTGCCAGCGTCTCACCCACTAGCGGGAGAACCTACGAGCAGTACTTC
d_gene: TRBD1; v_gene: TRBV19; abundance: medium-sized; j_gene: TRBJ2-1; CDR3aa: CASSIEDRGPNEQFF; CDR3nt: TGTGCCAGTAGTATAGAAGACAGGGGGCCCAATGAGCAGTTCTTC
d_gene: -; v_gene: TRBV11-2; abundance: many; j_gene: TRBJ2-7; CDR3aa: CASSLTDATYEQYF; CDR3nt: TGTGCCAGCAGCTTGACCGACGCCACCTACGAGCAGTACTTC
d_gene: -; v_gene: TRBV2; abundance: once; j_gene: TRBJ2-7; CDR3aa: CASSLSSVYEQYF; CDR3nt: TGTGCCAGCAGTCTCTCATCCGTTTACGAGCAGTACTTC
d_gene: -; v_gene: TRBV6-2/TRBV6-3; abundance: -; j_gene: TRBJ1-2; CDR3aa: CASSPCANYGYTF; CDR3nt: TGTGCCAGCTCCCCATGTGCCAACTATGGCTACACCTTC
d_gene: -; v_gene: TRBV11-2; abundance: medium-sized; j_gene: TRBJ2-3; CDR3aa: CASNNEGVGTQYF; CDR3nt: TGTGCCAGCAACAACGAGGGGGTGGGTACGCAGTATTTT
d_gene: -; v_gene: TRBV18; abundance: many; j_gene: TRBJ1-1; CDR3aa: CASSPQSRREAEAFF; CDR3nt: TGTGCCAGCTCACCACAATCACGGAGGGAGGCTGAAGCTTTCTTT
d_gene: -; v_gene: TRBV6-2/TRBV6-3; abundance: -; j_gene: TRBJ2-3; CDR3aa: CASRPFGDSTQYTQYF; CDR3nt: TGTGCCAGCAGACCCTTCGGGGATAGCACACAATATACGCAGTATTTT
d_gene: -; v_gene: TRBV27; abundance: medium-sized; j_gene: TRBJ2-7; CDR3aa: CASRRLGGAEQYF; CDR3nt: TGTGCCAGCAGGCGCCTGGGGGGGGCCGAGCAGTACTTC
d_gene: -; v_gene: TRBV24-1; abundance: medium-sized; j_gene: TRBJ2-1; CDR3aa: CATSGSAYNEQFF; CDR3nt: TGTGCCACCAGTGGAAGCGCCTACAATGAGCAGTTCTTC
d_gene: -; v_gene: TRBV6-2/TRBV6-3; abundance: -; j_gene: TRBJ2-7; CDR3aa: CASRTLRGNGYEQYF; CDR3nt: TGTGCCAGCAGGACCCTTCGAGGGAATGGATACGAGCAGTACTTC
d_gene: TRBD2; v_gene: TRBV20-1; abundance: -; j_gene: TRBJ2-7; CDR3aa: CSAYLAGDYEQYF; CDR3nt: TGCAGTGCGTACCTAGCGGGGGATTACGAGCAGTACTTC
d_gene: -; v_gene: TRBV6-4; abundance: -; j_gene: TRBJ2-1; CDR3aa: CASSDDSSYNEQFF; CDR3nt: TGTGCCAGCAGTGACGACAGCTCCTACAATGAGCAGTTCTTC
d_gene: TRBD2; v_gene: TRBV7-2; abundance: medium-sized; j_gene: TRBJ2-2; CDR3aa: CASRSLAGGDTGELFF; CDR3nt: TGTGCCAGCAGATCCTTAGCGGGAGGGGACACCGGGGAGCTGTTTTTT
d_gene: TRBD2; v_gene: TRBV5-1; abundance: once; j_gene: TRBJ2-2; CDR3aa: CASSLGLAGGTTGELFF; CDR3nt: TGCGCCAGCAGCTTGGGCCTAGCGGGAGGTACCACCGGGGAGCTGTTTTTT
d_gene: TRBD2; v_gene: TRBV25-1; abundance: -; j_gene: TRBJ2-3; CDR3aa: CASSDPGLAGADTQYF; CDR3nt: TGTGCCAGCAGTGACCCCGGACTAGCGGGAGCAGATACGCAGTATTTT
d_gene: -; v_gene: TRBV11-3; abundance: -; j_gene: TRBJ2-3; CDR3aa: CASSFRRGSDTQYF; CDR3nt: TGTGCCAGCAGCTTTAGAAGGGGCTCAGATACGCAGTATTTT
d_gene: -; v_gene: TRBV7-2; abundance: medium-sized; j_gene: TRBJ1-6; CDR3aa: CASINSDSPLHF; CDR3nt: TGTGCCAGCATCAACAGTGATTCACCCCTCCACTTT
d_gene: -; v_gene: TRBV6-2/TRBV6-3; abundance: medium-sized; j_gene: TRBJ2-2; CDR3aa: CASSYSGSTGELFF; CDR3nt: TGTGCCAGCAGTTACTCTGGGAGCACCGGGGAGCTGTTTTTT
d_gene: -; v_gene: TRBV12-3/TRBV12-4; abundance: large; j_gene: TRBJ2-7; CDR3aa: CASNLQGLEQYF; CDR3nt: TGTGCCAGCAATCTACAGGGTTTGGAGCAGTACTTC